The sequence of this T cell receptor beta chain was determined in a study of T-cell memory formation after mild COVID-19. Across the study: Clusters were largely donor specific.

Study-wide results and limits: Memory from before infection featured some responding clones, which suggests cross-reactive memory joined. Chiefly within CM and EM were the contracting CD4+ clones; CD8+ ones were within EMRA.

This clonotype was seen a handful of times. The antigen is undetermined. Between the trimmed V and J ends, which lost 4 bases and 1 base, there was a span of 13 bases. This CDR3 region has 16 residues. TCRdb ran MiXCR on the 5' RACE reads and lists one entry per CDR3 protein. The sample carries 130,000 to 150,000 distinct CDR3 sequences, approximately 6% recorded once. This chain joins TRBV12-3 or TRBV12-4 and TRBJ2-2; D not certain. The TCR comes from an adult woman who had mild COVID-19 (a few samples of this study predate the infection). Cell type and time point are not known. The material sequenced was PBMCs or a T cell subset sorted from them (not recorded which). This CDR3 is CASSSRRVLNTGELFF. CDR3 coding DNA: TGTGCCAGCAGTTCCCGCCGGGTCCTGAACACCGGGGAGCTGTTTTTT.